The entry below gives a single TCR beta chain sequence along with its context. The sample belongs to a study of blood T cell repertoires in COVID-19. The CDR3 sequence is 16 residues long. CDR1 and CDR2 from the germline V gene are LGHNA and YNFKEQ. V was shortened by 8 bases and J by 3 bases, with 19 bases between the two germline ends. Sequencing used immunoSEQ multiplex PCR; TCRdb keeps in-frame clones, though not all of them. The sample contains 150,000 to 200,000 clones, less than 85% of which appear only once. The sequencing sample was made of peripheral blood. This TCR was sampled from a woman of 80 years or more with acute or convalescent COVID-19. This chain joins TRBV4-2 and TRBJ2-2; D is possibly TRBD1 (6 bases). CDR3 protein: CASRSDPRQDTGELFF. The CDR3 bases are TGTGCCAGCCGATCAGACCCCAGACAGGACACCGGGGAGCTGTTTTTT.